The 5 T cell receptor beta chains presented below share a single source sample, sequenced in a study of blood T cells in healthy people across ages. Primers used in a second PCR of roughly 6 to 12 cycles were a sample-barcoded 5' primer and a J-beta primer mix. Via MiXCR, TCRdb re-called the 5' RACE reads, giving one row per CDR3 protein. The sample records around 800,000 distinct CDR3 sequences, approximately 48% being singletons. The sequenced sample consisted of blood. The receptors were gathered from a man in his fifties or sixties in good health.

V is TRBV28 and J is TRBJ2-5; D is unclear. The CDR3 totals 11 residues. The ends were cut back, 5 bases at V and 5 bases at J, with 6 bases in the middle. Germline CDR1 is MDHEN and CDR2 is SYDVKM. CDR3 nucleotide sequence: TGTGCCAGCAGTGCTCATGAGACCCAGTACTTC. This gives the protein CASSAHETQYF.

The rearrangement joins TRBV5-1 to TRBJ2-3, with 8 bases that match TRBD2. Germline CDR1 and CDR2: SGHRS and YFSETQ. This CDR3 is 15 amino acids long. V was pared by 4 bases and J by 2 bases, with 6 bases of the junction left unmatched. The CDR3 reads CASSPGGRNTDTQYF. Written as DNA, the CDR3 is TGCGCCAGCAGCCCGGGGGGGCGCAACACAGATACGCAGTATTTT.

The sample holds many counts of this clonotype. The chain is built from TRBV15 and TRBJ2-5; TRBD2 agrees at 8 bases. CDR1 and CDR2 from the germline V gene are LNHNV and YYDKDF (reference sequence). With 0 bases clipped from V and 6 bases from J, the junction kept 21 bases outside the gene matches. CDR3 length: 20 residues. CDR3 DNA sequence: TGTGCCACCAGCAGAGATGCCCATGGGGGGGCTAGCGGGTATCGGAAGACCCAGTACTTC. Protein: CATSRDAHGGASGYRKTQYF. Full variable domain (rest looked up from reference TRBV15 and TRBJ2-5): DAMVIQNPRYQVTQFGKPVTLSCSQTLNHNVMYWYQQKSSQAPKLLFHYYDKDFNNEADTPDNFQSRRPNTSFCFLDIRSPGLGDTAMYLCATSRDAHGGASGYRKTQYFGPGTRLLVL.

A few counts support this clonotype. The V gene is TRBV7-9, the J gene TRBJ2-4; D may be TRBD2 (6 bases). The J call is doubtful: the DNA matches TRBJ2-7 better. The germline gives CDR1 SEHNR, CDR2 FQNEAQ (reference sequence). The CDR3 covers 14 residues. In DNA, the CDR3 is TGTGCCAGCAGCCACGCGGGGAGAGATTACGAGCAGTACTTC. Its protein is CASSHAGRDYEQYF.

Comment on this clonotype: Sequence at one end of the junction differs from germline and may be a read error. The gene calls are TRBV29-1 and TRBJ2-3; perhaps TRBD2 as D (6 bases). This CDR3 contains 13 residues. Germline V CDR1 and CDR2: SQVTM, ANQGSEA. The CDR3 sequence: CSVRPTSTGTQYF. CDR3 nucleotide sequence: TGCAGCGTCCGGCCCACTAGCACAGGTACGCAGTATTTT.